The next 23 T cell receptor beta chains were all read from a single sample in a study of CD8+ T cells in alopecia areata. Described treatment: oral pan-JAK inhibitor, 5-10 mg twice daily. RNA was extracted and reverse transcribed into cDNA as the sequencing template. The method was immunoSEQ multiplex PCR; TCRdb's version includes in-frame clones alone and lacks a portion of them. The data show under 300,000 clones, around 64% seen once. This material consisted of CD4+ T cells sorted from blood, taken around week 54, from a patient treated with tofacitinib. These receptors were taken from a human donor with alopecia areata.

The genes are TRBV2 and TRBJ1-4; no firm D call. CDR3 length equals 18 residues. Between the trimmed V and J ends, which lost 3 bases and 0 bases, there was a span of 17 bases. Per the germline V gene, CDR1 is SNHLY and CDR2 is FYNNEI. The CDR3 nucleotides are TGTGCCAGCAGTGAGCGGCCCTCTGAACCCACAACTAATGAAAAACTGTTTTTT. It is translated as CASSERPSEPTTNEKLFF. The variable domain in full, with the rest retrieved from reference TRBV2 and TRBJ1-4, is EPEVTQTPSHQVTQMGQEVILRCVPISNHLYFYWYRQILGQKVEFLVSFYNNEISEKSEIFDDQFSVERPDGSNFTLKIRSTKLEDSAMYFCASSERPSEPTTNEKLFFGSGTQLSVL.

This clone came up a few times. This chain links TRBV11-2 with TRBJ1-1; D gene ambiguous. The V end was cut by 5 bases, the J end by 1 base, with 8 bases between. The CDR3 extends over 13 amino acids. CDR1 and CDR2 (germline): SGHAT, FQNNGV. The CDR3 region has the DNA TGTGCCAGCAGCACGACTGAGAACACTGAAGCTTTCTTT. The encoded protein is CASSTTENTEAFF.

The table lists this clone with a few counts. The chain recombines TRBV19 with TRBJ2-7; 7 nucleotides agree with TRBD2. Germline-derived CDR1 and CDR2 are LNHDA and SQIVND (reference sequence). The ends lost 5 bases at V and 2 bases at J; junction bases unmatched: 9. The CDR3 consists of 15 residues. The CDR3 nucleotides read TGTGCCAGTAGTCAACCTAGCGGCATCACCTACGAGCAGTACTTC. It is translated as CASSQPSGITYEQYF.

V usage is TRBV11-3 and J usage is TRBJ2-1, with 11 nucleotides matching TRBD1. This CDR3 has 15 residues. V dropped 6 bases and J dropped 6; count of bases not matched to a gene: 7. Germline values: CDR1 SGHNT, CDR2 YENEEA. As DNA, the CDR3 is TGTGCCAGCAGTTCCCGGACAGGGGGCTTCAATGAGCAGTTCTTC. This codes for CASSSRTGGFNEQFF.

Only a few counts were recorded for this clone. The V gene is TRBV20-1, the J gene TRBJ1-2; weak D call: TRBD1 (6 bases). The germline V gene has CDR1 DFQATT and CDR2 SNEGSKA (reference sequence). V was clipped by 7 bases and J by 6 bases, with 12 bases between them. The CDR3 runs to 11 residues. CDR3 in amino acids: CSVKTGNGYTF. Written as DNA, the CDR3 is TGCAGTGTGAAGACAGGAAATGGCTACACCTTC.

This clone has just a few counts. The J gene is TRBJ2-3, the V gene TRBV29-1; D not resolved. The germline V gene has CDR1 SQVTM and CDR2 ANQGSEA. The CDR3 spans 14 residues. V lost 5 bases and J lost 5, with 17 bases in between. The CDR3 region is CSVMTARLGDTQYF. CDR3 bases: TGCAGCGTTATGACCGCGCGATTGGGAGATACGCAGTATTTT.

This clone showed up just a few times. Here the CDR3 DNA reads TGTGCTAGTGGTTTGGGGGGAAGGGAGCAGCCCCAGCATTTT. Its translation: CASGLGGREQPQHF. The V call is TRBV12-5, the J call TRBJ1-5; D gene uncertain. The ends were cut back, 1 base at V and 7 bases at J, with 11 bases in the middle. The CDR3 extends over 14 amino acids. Germline lookup yields CDR1 LGHNT and CDR2 FRNRAP. Supplemented by reference TRBV12-5 and TRBJ1-5, the full variable domain reads DARVTQTPRHKVTEMGQEVTMRCQPILGHNTVFWYRQTMMQGLELLAYFRNRAPLDDSGMPKDRFSAEMPDATLATLKIQPSEPRDSAVYFCASGLGGREQPQHFGDGTRLSIL.

This sequence joins TRBV29-1 and TRBJ2-3; TRBD2 matches 11 bases. Germline V gene data show CDR1 as SQVTM and CDR2 as ANQGSEA. J lost 2 bases, V lost 6 bases, and 4 bases had no gene match. The CDR3 loop spans 14 amino acids. This chain's CDR3 is CSVRLAGITDTQYF. The CDR3 DNA is TGCAGCGTGAGACTAGCGGGGATCACAGATACGCAGTATTTT.

The V call is TRBV30, the J call TRBJ1-3, with D hard to call. V gave up 0 bases and J gave up 0 bases, with 9 bases separating them. The CDR3 has 15 amino acids. Germline loops: CDR1 GTSNPN, CDR2 SVGIG (reference sequence). This CDR3 reads CAWSVGFRSGNTIYF. Here the CDR3 DNA reads TGTGCCTGGAGTGTAGGGTTCCGCTCTGGAAACACCATATATTTT.

This clone showed up just once. The chain recombines TRBV6-1 with TRBJ1-2; no reliable D call. The CDR3 totals 13 residues. V was pared by 5 bases and J by 5 bases, with 12 bases between. Germline-derived CDR1 and CDR2 are MNHNS and SASEGT. CDR3 region: CASSTSGPYGYTF. The DNA of the CDR3 is TGTGCCAGCAGTACCAGCGGGCCTTATGGCTACACCTTC.

The CDR3 spells CASSSIGGHSNSPLHF. In nucleotides, the CDR3 is TGTGCCAGCAGCTCGATAGGGGGACACTCTAATTCACCCCTCCACTTT. The chain couples TRBV11-2 to TRBJ1-6, with TRBD1 as a possible D gene (6 bases). The CDR3 sequence is 16 residues long. Germline V gene lookup returns CDR1 SGHAT and CDR2 FQNNGV. The ends were cut back, 4 bases at V and 6 bases at J, with 16 bases in the middle.

This clone has a handful of counts. The junction departs from germline at one end; a sequencing error may be responsible. V gene TRBV5-1 combines with J gene TRBJ2-3; 7 bases line up with TRBD1. The CDR3 totals 15 residues. The germline V gene encodes CDR1 SGHRS and CDR2 YFSETQ. CDR3 DNA: TGTGCCAGCAGCTTGGGGGCGACAGGGTTCGATACGCAGTATTTT. Residues: CASSLGATGFDTQYF. Looking up the rest from reference TRBV5-1 and TRBJ2-3 gives the full variable domain: KAGVTQTPRYLIKTRGQQVTLSCSPISGHRSVSWYQQTPGQGLQFLFEYFSETQRNKGNFPGRFSGRQFSNSRSEMNVSTLELGDSALYLCASSLGATGFDTQYFGPGTRLTVL.

The chain recombines TRBV30 with TRBJ2-5, with D uncertain. V lost 4 bases and J lost 1, with 7 bases in between. Germline lookup yields CDR1 GTSNPN and CDR2 SVGIG (reference sequence). The CDR3 is 12 residues long. CDR3 nucleotide sequence: TGTGCCTGGATTCCCAGCCAAGAGACCCAGTACTTC. Its protein product is CAWIPSQETQYF.

The chain is built from TRBV5-4 and TRBJ2-7; D might be TRBD1 (5 bases). The CDR3 covers 14 residues. Trimming took 0 bases from V and 3 from J, leaving 10 bases between them. Germline CDR1 SGHNT, CDR2 YYREEE (reference sequence). CDR3 nucleotide sequence: TGTGCCAGCAGCTTGGGTCAGGGTATCTACGAGCAGTACTTC. Translated, it gives CASSLGQGIYEQYF.

This clone was seen a few times. Within the sample, other DNA sequences also encode this same CDR3. The rearrangement links TRBV7-9 to TRBJ1-2; D not certain. The length of the CDR3 is 12 residues. V lost 5 bases to trimming and J lost 4 bases, with 8 bases between them. Germline assignment: CDR1 SEHNR and CDR2 FQNEAQ (reference sequence). CDR3 coding DNA: TGTGCCAGCAGCACAGACGGCTATGGCTACACCTTC. This translates into CASSTDGYGYTF.

This clone has just a few counts. The chain couples TRBV6-5 to TRBJ1-4; D remains ambiguous. CDR1 is MNHEY, CDR2 SVGAGI, per germline. V gave up 0 bases and J gave up 3 bases, with 5 bases separating them. CDR3 length: 14 residues. CDR3 sequence: CASSYSTANEKLFF. In nucleotides, the CDR3 is TGTGCCAGCAGTTACTCTACGGCTAATGAAAAACTGTTTTTT.

J is TRBJ1-3 and V is TRBV29-1, with unresolved D. Looked up from germline, CDR1 is SQVTM and CDR2 is ANQGSEA. This CDR3 is built from 14 residues. Trimming shortened V by 4 bases and J by 0 bases, and 10 bases separated the two germline ends. The chain's CDR3 is CSVGQGLSGNTIYF. Written as DNA, the CDR3 is TGCAGCGTTGGACAAGGACTCTCTGGAAACACCATATATTTT.

The chain links TRBV30 to TRBJ2-7; 10 bases are shared with TRBD1. The J segment lost 3 bases and the V segment lost 6 bases, leaving 5 bases of the junction unmatched. The CDR3 length is 13 residues. Germline CDR1 and CDR2: GTSNPN and SVGIG (reference sequence). CDR3: CACSRDRGYEQYF. DNA for the CDR3: TGTGCCTGCAGCCGGGACAGGGGCTACGAGCAGTACTTC.

Only a few counts were recorded for this clone. V gene TRBV29-1 combines with J gene TRBJ2-7; the D is unclear. Trimming took 6 bases from V and 0 from J, leaving 15 bases between them. Germline V lookup: CDR1 SQVTM, CDR2 ANQGSEA. The CDR3 loop spans 14 amino acids. The CDR3 coding sequence is TGCAGCGTACGTCCTGTTGGGAACTCCTACGAGCAGTACTTC. Residues: CSVRPVGNSYEQYF.

This clone turned up a few times. V is TRBV7-3 and J is TRBJ1-6, with D tentatively TRBD1 (5 bases). V lost 4 bases and J lost 6, with 7 bases in between. The CDR3 is made up of 13 amino acids. Germline V CDR1 and CDR2: SGHTA, FQGTGA. The CDR3, as DNA: TGTGCCAGCAGCTCGCAGGGTAATTCACCCCTCCACTTT. Residues: CASSSQGNSPLHF.

This clone showed up just a few times. The J gene is TRBJ2-3, the V gene TRBV11-3, with D unclear. The CDR3 runs to 13 residues. V was trimmed by 5 bases and J by 0 bases, leaving 6 bases between them. CDR1 and CDR2 from the germline V gene are SGHNT and YENEEA. CDR3 sequence (DNA): TGTGCCAGCAGCAGAGACAGCACAGATACGCAGTATTTT. Translation gives CASSRDSTDTQYF. Variable domain in full (rest from reference TRBV11-3 and TRBJ2-3): EAGVVQSPRYKIIEKKQPVAFWCNPISGHNTLYWYLQNLGQGPELLIRYENEEAVDDSQLPKDRFSAERLKGVDSTLKIQPAELGDSAVYLCASSRDSTDTQYFGPGTRLTVL.

The gene calls are TRBV7-2 and TRBJ2-5, with D perhaps matching TRBD1 (7 bases). The CDR3 loop spans 15 amino acids. The germline V gene encodes CDR1 SGHTA and CDR2 FQGNSA. The V end was cut by 5 bases, the J end by 5 bases, with 18 bases between. The CDR3 spells CASSQGGWGFETQYF. CDR3 sequence (DNA): TGTGCCAGCAGCCAGGGGGGCTGGGGATTCGAGACCCAGTACTTC.

A few counts support this clone. The genes are TRBV6-5 and TRBJ1-6; TRBD1 matches 7 bases. The CDR3 is made up of 14 amino acids. The germline V gene encodes CDR1 MNHEY and CDR2 SVGAGI. V lost 5 bases to trimming and J lost 10 bases; unmatched junction nucleotides: 8. CDR3 sequence reads: CASSPTDRASPLHF. CDR3 nucleotide sequence: TGTGCCAGCAGTCCGACTGACAGGGCCTCACCCCTCCACTTT.